One and the same sample provided the 2 T cell receptor beta chains below, sequenced in a study of spatial heterogeneity in lung cancer (dated by TCRdb to the late 2010s). Libraries were made using 5' RACE. This sample was sequenced with a NextSeq 500. TCRdb ran its own pipeline on the public reads, namely fastp trimming at Q25 and MiXCR clone calling, and kept in-frame beta chains. Entries that share a CDR3 protein sequence are merged under the most common genes and DNA. The sample contains about 38,000 distinct CDR3 sequences, roughly 8% of them found a single time. Approximately 30% of the sample is held by the ten biggest clonotypes. Sample time point, as interpreted from the label and publication: sample taken at primary tumor resection. TCR sequencing used whole RNA extracted from tumor and nontumor lung tissue, or from cryopreserved PBMC samples, without cell sorting. The sample here was PBMCs, taken at surgery. The receptors stem from a male donor with early-stage non-small cell lung cancer.

This clonotype was observed many times. The chain recombines TRBV20-1 with TRBJ2-1; TRBD2 matches 10 bases. The germline V gene encodes CDR1 DFQATT and CDR2 SNEGSKA (reference sequence). This CDR3 region has 20 residues. Trimming cost V 1 base and J 1 base; bases outside gene matches: 16. CDR3 coding DNA: TGCAGTGCTAGAGCTAGCGGGAGTATTGGGTTGTTGAATTCCTACAATGAGCAGTTCTTC. Translation: CSARASGSIGLLNSYNEQFF.

This clonotype was detected ten times or more. The chain links TRBV20-1 to TRBJ2-7; 9 nucleotides match TRBD2. The CDR3 has 13 residues. Germline V gene sequence: CDR1 DFQATT, CDR2 SNEGSKA (reference sequence). J was trimmed by 4 bases and V by 1 base; bases with no gene match: 2. CDR3 protein: CSARASGIYEQYV. The CDR3 bases are TGCAGTGCTAGAGCTAGCGGGATATACGAGCAGTACGTC.